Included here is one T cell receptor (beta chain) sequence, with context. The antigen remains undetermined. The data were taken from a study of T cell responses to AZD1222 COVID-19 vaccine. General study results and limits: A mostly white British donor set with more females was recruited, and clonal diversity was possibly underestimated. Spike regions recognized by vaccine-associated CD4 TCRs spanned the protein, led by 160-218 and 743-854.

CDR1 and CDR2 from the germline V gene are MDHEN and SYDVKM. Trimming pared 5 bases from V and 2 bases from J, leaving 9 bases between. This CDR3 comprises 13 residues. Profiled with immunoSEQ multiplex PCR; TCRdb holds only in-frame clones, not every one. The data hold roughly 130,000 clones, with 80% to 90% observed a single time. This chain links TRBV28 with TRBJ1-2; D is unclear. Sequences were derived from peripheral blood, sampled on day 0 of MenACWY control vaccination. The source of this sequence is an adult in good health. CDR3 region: CASSALGNYGYTF. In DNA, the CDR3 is TGTGCCAGCAGTGCGCTAGGGAACTATGGCTACACCTTC.